This TCR beta chain was profiled in a study of human T cells and chemical hapten exposure. Study overall: Across its approximately 25 weeks, the study gave patients weekly diphenylcyclopropenone doses to the scalp.

This CDR3 region has 14 residues. From germline, CDR1 is SQVTM and CDR2 ANQGSEA. V lost 5 bases, J lost 2 bases, and 6 bases stayed unmatched. The time point was: patch test 2, 6 weeks after DPC sensitization. Treatment described: therapeutic diphenylcyclopropenone sensitization with weekly scalp DPC. The template was total RNA from unfractionated whole blood. The library attached unique molecular identifiers to individual cDNA molecules. Via MiXCR, TCRdb re-called the RACE reads, giving one row per CDR3 protein. The sample lists some 79,000 distinct CDR3 sequences, under 11% occurring once. This clonotype was observed a handful of times.

Sample: whole blood, taken in connection with sensitization to the hapten diphenylcyclopropenone (DPC). The source of this sequence is a woman in her forties or fifties with alopecia areata. Some clones in this sample may be carry-over from other donors' samples. V gene TRBV29-1 combines with J gene TRBJ2-5; TRBD1 aligns across 9 bases. The CDR3 here is CSVSRTGAQETQYF. CDR3 DNA: TGCAGCGTTTCCCGGACAGGGGCGCAAGAGACCCAGTACTTC. Supplemented by reference TRBV29-1 and TRBJ2-5, the full variable domain reads SAVISQKPSRDICQRGTSLTIQCQVDSQVTMMFWYRQQPGQSLTLIATANQGSEATYESGFVIDKFPISRPNLTFSTLTVSNMSPEDSSIYLCSVSRTGAQETQYFGPGTRLLVL.